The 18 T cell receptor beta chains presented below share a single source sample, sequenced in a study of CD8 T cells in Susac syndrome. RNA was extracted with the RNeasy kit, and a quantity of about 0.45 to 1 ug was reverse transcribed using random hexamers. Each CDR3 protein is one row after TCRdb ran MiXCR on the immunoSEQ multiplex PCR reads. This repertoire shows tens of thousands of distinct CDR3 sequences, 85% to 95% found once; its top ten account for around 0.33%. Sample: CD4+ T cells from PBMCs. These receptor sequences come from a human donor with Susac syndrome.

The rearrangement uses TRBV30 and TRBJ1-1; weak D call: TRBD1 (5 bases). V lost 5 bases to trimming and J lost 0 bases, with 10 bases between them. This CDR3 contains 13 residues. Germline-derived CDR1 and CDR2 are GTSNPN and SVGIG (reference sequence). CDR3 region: CAWGRGLNTEAFF. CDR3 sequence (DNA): TGTGCCTGGGGAAGGGGACTGAACACTGAAGCTTTCTTT.

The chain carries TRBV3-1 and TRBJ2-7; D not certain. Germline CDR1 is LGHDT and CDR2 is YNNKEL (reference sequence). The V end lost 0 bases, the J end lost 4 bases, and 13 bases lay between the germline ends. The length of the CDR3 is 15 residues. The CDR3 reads CASSQDPVGLYEQYF. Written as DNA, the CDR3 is TGTGCCAGCAGCCAAGATCCGGTCGGGTTATACGAGCAGTACTTC.

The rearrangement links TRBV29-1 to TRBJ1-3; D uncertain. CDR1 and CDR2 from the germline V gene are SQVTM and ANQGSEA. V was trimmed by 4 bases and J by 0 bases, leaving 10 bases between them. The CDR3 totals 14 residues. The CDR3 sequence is CSVGSGSSGNTIYF. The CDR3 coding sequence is TGCAGCGTTGGTTCCGGGAGCTCTGGAAACACCATATATTTT.

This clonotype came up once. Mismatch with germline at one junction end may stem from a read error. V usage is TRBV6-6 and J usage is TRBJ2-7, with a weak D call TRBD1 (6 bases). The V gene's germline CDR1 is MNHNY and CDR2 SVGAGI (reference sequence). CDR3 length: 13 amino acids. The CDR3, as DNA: TGTGCCAGCAGCTTGGACAGCGTCTACCAGCAGTACTTC. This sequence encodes CASSLDSVYQQYF.

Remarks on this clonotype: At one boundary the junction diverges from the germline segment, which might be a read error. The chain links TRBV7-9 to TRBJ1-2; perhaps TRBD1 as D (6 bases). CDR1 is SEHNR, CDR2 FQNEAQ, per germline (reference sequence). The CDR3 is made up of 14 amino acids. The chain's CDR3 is CASSAQVGMTGHHF. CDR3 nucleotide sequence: TGTGCCAGCAGCGCCCAGGTTGGCATGACGGGACATCACTTC.

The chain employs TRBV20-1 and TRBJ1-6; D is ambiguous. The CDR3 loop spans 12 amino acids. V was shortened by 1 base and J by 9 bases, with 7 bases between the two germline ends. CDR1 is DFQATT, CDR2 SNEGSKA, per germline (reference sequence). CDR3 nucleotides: TGCAGTGCTAGAGTGGGCGGTTCACCCCTCCACTTT. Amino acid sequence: CSARVGGSPLHF.

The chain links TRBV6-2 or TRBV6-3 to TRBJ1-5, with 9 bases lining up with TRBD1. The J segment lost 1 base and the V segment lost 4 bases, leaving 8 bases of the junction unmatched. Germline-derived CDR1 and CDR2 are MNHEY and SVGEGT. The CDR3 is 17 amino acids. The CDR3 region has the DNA TGTGCCAGCAGTTCCCAGATGGGGACAGGGAGCAATCAGCCCCAGCATTTT. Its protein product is CASSSQMGTGSNQPQHF.

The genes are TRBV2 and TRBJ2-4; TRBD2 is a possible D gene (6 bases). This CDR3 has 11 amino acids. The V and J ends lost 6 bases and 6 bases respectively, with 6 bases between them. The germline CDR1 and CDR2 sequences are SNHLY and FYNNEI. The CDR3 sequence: CASREGNIQYF. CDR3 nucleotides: TGTGCCAGCAGGGAGGGAAACATTCAGTACTTC. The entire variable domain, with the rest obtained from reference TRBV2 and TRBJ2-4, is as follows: EPEVTQTPSHQVTQMGQEVILRCVPISNHLYFYWYRQILGQKVEFLVSFYNNEISEKSEIFDDQFSVERPDGSNFTLKIRSTKLEDSAMYFCASREGNIQYFGAGTRLSVL.

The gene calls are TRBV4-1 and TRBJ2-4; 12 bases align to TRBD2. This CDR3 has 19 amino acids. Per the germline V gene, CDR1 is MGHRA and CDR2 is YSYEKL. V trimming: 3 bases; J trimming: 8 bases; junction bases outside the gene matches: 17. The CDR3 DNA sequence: TGCGCCAGCAGCCATGGAGCGCTAGCGGGGGGGCGGTATGGAGACATTCAGTACTTC. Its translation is CASSHGALAGGRYGDIQYF.

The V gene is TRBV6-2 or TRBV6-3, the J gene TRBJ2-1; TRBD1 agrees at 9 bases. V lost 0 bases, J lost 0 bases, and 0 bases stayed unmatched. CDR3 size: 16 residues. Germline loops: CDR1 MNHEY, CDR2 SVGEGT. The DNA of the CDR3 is TGTGCCAGCAGTTACTCGACAGGGGGCTCCTACAATGAGCAGTTCTTC. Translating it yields CASSYSTGGSYNEQFF.

As DNA, the CDR3 is TGTGCCAGCAGCCCCGGGGAGCGGGGGGCCTCCAATGAGCAGTTCTTC. Its translation: CASSPGERGASNEQFF. The chain recombines TRBV7-9 with TRBJ2-1; 9 nucleotides line up with TRBD2. Germline values: CDR1 SEHNR, CDR2 FQNEAQ (reference sequence). This CDR3 contains 16 residues. J was trimmed by 6 bases and V by 5 bases; bases with no gene match: 11. Based on the CDR3 plus reference TRBV7-9 and TRBJ2-1, the full variable domain is DTGVSQNPRHKITKRGQNVTFRCDPISEHNRLYWYRQTLGQGPEFLTYFQNEAQLEKSRLLSDRFSAERPKGSFSTLEIQRTEQGDSAMYLCASSPGERGASNEQFFGPGTRLTVL.

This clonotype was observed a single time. CDR3 sequence (DNA): TGTGCCAGCAGTCACAAGGAGGGTAGCGGGGGGGGTAGATATGAGCAGTTCTTC. It codes for CASSHKEGSGGGRYEQFF. The chain has TRBV3-1 and TRBJ2-1; TRBD2 agrees at 11 bases. Germline V gene lookup returns CDR1 LGHDT and CDR2 YNNKEL (reference sequence). This CDR3 is 18 amino acids long. Trimming at V came to 6 bases and at J to 8 bases, leaving 18 bases not matched to a gene.

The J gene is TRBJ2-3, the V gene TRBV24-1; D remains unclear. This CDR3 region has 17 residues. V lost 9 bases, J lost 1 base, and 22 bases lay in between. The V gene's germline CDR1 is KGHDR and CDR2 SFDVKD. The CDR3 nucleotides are TGTGCCACCTCCGACAACTTCGAGCTTGGAGGCACAGATACGCAGTATTTT. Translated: CATSDNFELGGTDTQYF.

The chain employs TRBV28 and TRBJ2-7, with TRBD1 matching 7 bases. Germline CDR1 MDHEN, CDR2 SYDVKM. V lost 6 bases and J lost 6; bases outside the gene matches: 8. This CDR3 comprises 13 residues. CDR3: CASRRPGQFEQYF. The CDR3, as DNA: TGTGCCAGCAGACGCCCGGGACAGTTCGAGCAGTACTTC.

CDR3 residues: CSASPLGGAYEEQFF. Here the CDR3 DNA reads TGCAGTGCTTCTCCCCTCGGGGGGGCTTATGAGGAGCAGTTCTTC. The chain carries TRBV20-1 and TRBJ2-1, with 8 bases matching TRBD2. J lost 10 bases, V lost 5 bases, and 16 bases had no gene match. This CDR3 region has 15 residues. CDR1 is DFQATT, CDR2 SNEGSKA, per germline (reference sequence).

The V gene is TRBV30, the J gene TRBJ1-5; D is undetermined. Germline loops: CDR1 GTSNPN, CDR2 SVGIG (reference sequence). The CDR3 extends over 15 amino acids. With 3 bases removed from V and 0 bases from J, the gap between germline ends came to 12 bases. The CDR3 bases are TGTGCCTGGAGACCTACAGAGAGTAGCAATCAGCCCCAGCATTTT. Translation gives CAWRPTESSNQPQHF. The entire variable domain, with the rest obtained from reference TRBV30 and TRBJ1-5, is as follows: SQTIHQWPATLVQPVGSPLSLECTVEGTSNPNLYWYRQAAGRGLQLLFYSVGIGQISSEVPQNLSASRPQDRQFILSSKKLLLSDSGFYLCAWRPTESSNQPQHFGDGTRLSIL.

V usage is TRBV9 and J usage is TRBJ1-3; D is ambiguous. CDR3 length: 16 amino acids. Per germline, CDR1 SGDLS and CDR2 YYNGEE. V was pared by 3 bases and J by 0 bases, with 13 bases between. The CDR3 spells CASSGVGGSSGNTIYF. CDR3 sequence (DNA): TGTGCCAGCAGCGGGGTCGGAGGGAGCTCTGGAAACACCATATATTTT.

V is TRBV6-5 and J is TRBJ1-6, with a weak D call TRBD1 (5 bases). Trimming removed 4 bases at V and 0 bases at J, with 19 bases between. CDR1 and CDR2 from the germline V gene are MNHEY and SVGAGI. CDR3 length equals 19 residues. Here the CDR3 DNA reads TGTGCCAGCAGTTCTAGGTCGGGGACGCTGAGCTCCTATAATTCACCCCTCCACTTT. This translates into CASSSRSGTLSSYNSPLHF.